This T cell receptor (beta chain) was sequenced in a study of OX40 agonist ivuxolimab in advanced cancers. Repertoires were generated with immunoSEQ multiplex PCR, while TCRdb's copy carries only in-frame clones and drops some. The sample yields about 46,000 clones, roughly 86% seen once. V was trimmed by 4 bases and J by 3 bases, leaving 10 bases between them. Looked up from germline, CDR1 is LNHNV and CDR2 is YYDKDF (reference sequence). CDR3 length: 13 amino acids. The TCR originated in an adult with an advanced solid tumor such as melanoma, head and neck, liver or kidney cancer. The rearrangement uses TRBV15 and TRBJ2-7, with D unresolved. The sample consisted of CD4+ or CD8+ T cells sorted from blood, taken in a trial of the OX40 agonist ivuxolimab. The CDR3 sequence is CATSTGSLYEQYF. CDR3 DNA: TGTGCCACCAGCACAGGTTCCCTCTACGAGCAGTACTTC.